The 24 T cell receptor beta chains below come from one sample, sequenced in a study of blood T cell repertoires in COVID-19. Using immunoSEQ multiplex PCR, the repertoire was profiled, and TCRdb retains in-frame clones only, with some absent. The sample lists about 290,000 clones; 80% to 90% were seen once. The material sequenced was peripheral blood. These receptors originate from a man aged 35 to 55 with acute or convalescent COVID-19.

V usage is TRBV2 and J usage is TRBJ2-7; 9 bases are shared with TRBD1. Germline CDR1 and CDR2: SNHLY and FYNNEI. The CDR3 has 15 amino acids. With V trimmed by 5 bases and J by 2 bases, 7 bases remained unmatched. Written as DNA, the CDR3 is TGTGCCAGCAGTCCTGGGGGACAGGGCGCCTACGAGCAGTACTTC. Amino acids: CASSPGGQGAYEQYF.

The chain employs TRBV19 and TRBJ2-7; D not certain. V was clipped by 6 bases and J by 3 bases, with 6 bases between them. Germline V gives CDR1 LNHDA, CDR2 SQIVND (reference sequence). This CDR3 comprises 11 residues. The DNA of the CDR3 is TGTGCCAGTAGGTCGGTCTACGAGCAGTACTTC. Translated, it gives CASRSVYEQYF.

The rearrangement joins TRBV5-1 to TRBJ2-2; D unclear. V lost 1 base, J lost 5 bases, and 12 bases lay in between. The CDR3 extends over 15 amino acids. Per the germline V gene, CDR1 is SGHRS and CDR2 is YFSETQ. The CDR3 nucleotides read TGCGCCAGCAGCTTGAGTGGAGAGCCTACCGGGGAGCTGTTTTTT. Encoded protein: CASSLSGEPTGELFF. Together with reference TRBV5-1 and TRBJ2-2, the CDR3 gives the full variable domain: KAGVTQTPRYLIKTRGQQVTLSCSPISGHRSVSWYQQTPGQGLQFLFEYFSETQRNKGNFPGRFSGRQFSNSRSEMNVSTLELGDSALYLCASSLSGEPTGELFFGEGSRLTVL.

The chain carries TRBV18 and TRBJ1-2, with D uncertain. There are 13 residues in the CDR3. V lost 0 bases and J 6 bases, leaving 8 bases between the germline ends. Germline CDR1 is KGHSH and CDR2 is LQKENI. The CDR3 here is CASSPPSSDGYTF. Written as DNA, the CDR3 is TGTGCCAGCTCACCACCGTCTTCCGATGGCTACACCTTC.

Here the CDR3 reads CASRATGESNQPQHF. The CDR3 DNA is TGTGCCAGCAGGGCCACCGGGGAGAGCAATCAGCCCCAGCATTTT. V gene TRBV6-5 combines with J gene TRBJ1-5; D unclear. V lost 6 bases to trimming and J lost 1 base, with 13 bases between them. Germline CDR1 MNHEY, CDR2 SVGAGI. The CDR3 length is 15 residues.

Remarks on this clone: Other DNA variants within this sample encode the same CDR3. The chain recombines TRBV5-1 with TRBJ2-7, with D possibly matching TRBD2 (5 bases). There are 13 residues in the CDR3. V was shortened by 0 bases and J by 3 bases, with 7 bases between the two germline ends. Germline V gives CDR1 SGHRS, CDR2 YFSETQ. The CDR3 bases are TGCGCCAGCAGCTTGGGACGGGACTACGAGCAGTACTTC. This codes for CASSLGRDYEQYF.

The chain recombines TRBV12-3 or TRBV12-4 with TRBJ2-7; maybe TRBD2 (5 bases). CDR3 length: 12 residues. V was clipped by 6 bases and J by 7 bases, with 13 bases between them. The CDR3 spells CASSPTTGEQYF. The CDR3 DNA reads TGTGCCAGCAGCCCAACTACGGGGGAGCAGTACTTC.

Of note for this clone: The sample holds other DNA sequences that translate to the same CDR3. The V gene is TRBV15, the J gene TRBJ1-5, with D possibly being TRBD1 (5 bases). CDR1 is LNHNV and CDR2 is YYDKDF in the germline V gene (reference sequence). This CDR3 is 14 amino acids long. V shed 0 bases and J shed 4 bases, with 7 bases lying between them. Here the CDR3 DNA reads TGTGCCACCAGCAGAGACTCAGGGAATCAGCCCCAGCATTTT. It is translated as CATSRDSGNQPQHF.

The rearrangement uses TRBV14 and TRBJ2-7; 7 nucleotides agree with TRBD2. The germline V gene has CDR1 SGHDN and CDR2 FVKESK. There are 17 residues in the CDR3. V was pared by 0 bases and J by 3 bases, with 11 bases of the junction left unmatched. The CDR3 DNA follows: TGTGCCAGCAGCCAAGATAAGGGCAGGGAGGGTGGCTACGAGCAGTACTTC. Translating it yields CASSQDKGREGGYEQYF.

The chain employs TRBV19 and TRBJ2-1; 13 positions agree with TRBD2. V gave up 6 bases and J gave up 7 bases; unmatched junction bases: 6. The CDR3 has 15 amino acids. The germline CDR1 and CDR2 sequences are LNHDA and SQIVND (reference sequence). The CDR3 DNA is TGTGCCAGTAGCCCTACTAGCGGGGGGGCGAATGAGCAGTTCTTC. Amino acids: CASSPTSGGANEQFF.

This clone was detected a few times. V gene TRBV5-1 combines with J gene TRBJ2-2, with 9 bases that match TRBD1. The CDR3 has 16 amino acids. The germline gives CDR1 SGHRS, CDR2 YFSETQ. V dropped 6 bases and J dropped 4; count of bases not matched to a gene: 10. CDR3 nucleotides: TGCGCCAGCATTCGAAAATGGGACAGGGCCACCGGGGAGCTGTTTTTT. It is translated as CASIRKWDRATGELFF.

The chain links TRBV12-5 to TRBJ2-7; 8 bases match TRBD1. V was clipped by 0 bases and J by 2 bases; unmatched bases: 12. The CDR3 consists of 18 residues. Germline CDR1 reads LGHNT; CDR2 reads FRNRAP. In DNA form, the CDR3 reads TGTGCTAGTGGTTTGGTACTTCTCCCCAGGACAGGGCCCTACGAGCAGTACTTC. Amino acids: CASGLVLLPRTGPYEQYF.

This clone was picked up one time. The chain carries TRBV5-1 and TRBJ2-3; D gene ambiguous. The CDR3 is 16 residues long. CDR1 SGHRS and CDR2 YFSETQ come from the germline V gene. With 7 bases removed from V and 0 bases from J, the gap between germline ends came to 18 bases. CDR3 loop: CASRSHSQPSTDTQYF. The CDR3 DNA follows: TGCGCCAGCCGCTCTCATTCACAGCCTAGCACAGATACGCAGTATTTT.

For this clone: Distinct nucleotide sequences in the sample also encode this CDR3. V and J are TRBV10-1 and TRBJ1-2, with TRBD1 as a possible D gene (6 bases). CDR3 length: 13 amino acids. Deletions cut 6 bases from V and 2 bases from J, with 10 bases between. CDR1 and CDR2 from the germline V gene are WNHNN and SYGVQD (reference sequence). The CDR3 bases are TGCGCCAGCAGCCTGGACAGAAACTATGGCTACACCTTC. Translation: CASSLDRNYGYTF.

J is TRBJ1-2 and V is TRBV3-1 (or the pseudogene TRBV3-2), with D possibly being TRBD1 (5 bases). Trimming removed 0 bases from V and 8 bases from J, with 13 bases in between. From germline, CDR1 is LGHDT and CDR2 YNNKEL (reference sequence). The CDR3 runs to 14 residues. CDR3 sequence: CASSQDWQGGGYTF. CDR3 bases: TGTGCCAGCAGCCAAGATTGGCAGGGAGGGGGCTACACCTTC.

V and J are TRBV2 and TRBJ1-4; TRBD1 aligns across 7 bases. The germline V gene encodes CDR1 SNHLY and CDR2 FYNNEI. V dropped 8 bases and J dropped 0; count of bases not matched to a gene: 6. The CDR3 has 15 amino acids. The CDR3 protein is CASVAGGTTNEKLFF. Here the CDR3 DNA reads TGTGCCAGCGTTGCAGGGGGAACAACTAATGAAAAACTGTTTTTT. Looking up the rest from reference TRBV2 and TRBJ1-4 gives the full variable domain: EPEVTQTPSHQVTQMGQEVILRCVPISNHLYFYWYRQILGQKVEFLVSFYNNEISEKSEIFDDQFSVERPDGSNFTLKIRSTKLEDSAMYFCASVAGGTTNEKLFFGSGTQLSVL.

The chain joins TRBV30 to TRBJ1-2; TRBD1 aligns across 7 bases. Germline-derived CDR1 and CDR2 are GTSNPN and SVGIG (reference sequence). The ends lost 3 bases at V and 8 bases at J; junction bases unmatched: 6. The CDR3 extends over 12 amino acids. The CDR3 loop is CAWSRQGRGYTF. In nucleotides, the CDR3 is TGTGCCTGGAGCCGACAGGGCCGAGGCTACACCTTC.

The V and J genes are TRBV13 and TRBJ1-1, with a possible D match to TRBD1 (5 bases). With 1 base removed from V and 11 bases from J, the gap between germline ends came to 14 bases. Looked up from germline, CDR1 is PRHDT and CDR2 is FYEKMQ (reference sequence). The CDR3 is 13 amino acids. CDR3 sequence: CASSLEGREHAFF. CDR3 DNA: TGTGCCAGCAGCTTAGAGGGGAGGGAGCATGCTTTCTTT.

The chain joins TRBV2 to TRBJ1-1; D possibly corresponds to TRBD1 (6 bases). The germline gives CDR1 SNHLY, CDR2 FYNNEI. The CDR3 is made up of 13 amino acids. V was shortened by 7 bases and J by 3 bases, with 12 bases between the two germline ends. The CDR3 bases are TGTGCCAGCACTTACAGGGCGTACACTGAAGCTTTCTTT. Translating gives CASTYRAYTEAFF. Supplemented by reference TRBV2 and TRBJ1-1, the full variable domain reads EPEVTQTPSHQVTQMGQEVILRCVPISNHLYFYWYRQILGQKVEFLVSFYNNEISEKSEIFDDQFSVERPDGSNFTLKIRSTKLEDSAMYFCASTYRAYTEAFFGQGTRLTVV.

This chain connects TRBV9 to TRBJ1-6, with TRBD1 as a possible D gene (6 bases). V lost 4 bases and J lost 5, with 16 bases in between. Germline CDR1 is SGDLS and CDR2 is YYNGEE. This CDR3 spans 16 amino acids. The chain's CDR3 is CASSLRGNWDNSPLHF. CDR3 nucleotide sequence: TGTGCCAGCAGCCTTAGGGGGAATTGGGATAATTCACCCCTCCACTTT.

The sample holds one count of this clone. Other nucleotide sequences from this sample produce the same CDR3. The chain combines TRBV12-3 or TRBV12-4 with TRBJ1-1, with 7 positions matching TRBD1. The CDR3 has 13 amino acids. The V gene end was trimmed by 5 bases and the J gene end by 8 bases; junction bases not matched to a gene: 8. The CDR3 is CASSPGTALEAFF. The CDR3 DNA reads TGTGCCAGCAGTCCCGGGACAGCCCTCGAAGCTTTCTTT.

This clone was seen only once. This chain links TRBV30 with TRBJ1-4; perhaps TRBD1 as D (6 bases). CDR3 size: 13 residues. Deletions cut 5 bases from V and 0 bases from J, with 7 bases between. Germline V gene data show CDR1 as GTSNPN and CDR2 as SVGIG (reference sequence). CDR3 DNA sequence: TGTGCCTGGGACAGGTCAACTAATGAAAAACTGTTTTTT. It translates to CAWDRSTNEKLFF.

V usage is TRBV5-1 and J usage is TRBJ2-1; the match to TRBD2 covers 14 bases. The ends lost 4 bases at V and 10 bases at J; junction bases unmatched: 4. Germline lookup yields CDR1 SGHRS and CDR2 YFSETQ. This CDR3 region has 14 residues. The chain's CDR3 is CASSPGLAGVEQFF. The DNA of the CDR3 is TGCGCCAGCAGCCCGGGACTAGCGGGGGTCGAGCAGTTCTTC. Supplemented by reference TRBV5-1 and TRBJ2-1, the full variable domain reads KAGVTQTPRYLIKTRGQQVTLSCSPISGHRSVSWYQQTPGQGLQFLFEYFSETQRNKGNFPGRFSGRQFSNSRSEMNVSTLELGDSALYLCASSPGLAGVEQFFGPGTRLTVL.

This clone appeared a single time. The chain employs TRBV6-5 and TRBJ1-1, with D tentatively TRBD1 (5 bases). V dropped 6 bases and J dropped 9 bases, with 11 bases sitting between them. The germline gives CDR1 MNHEY, CDR2 SVGAGI. CDR3 length equals 11 residues. The DNA for the CDR3 is TGTGCCAGCAGGACAGCACCTCAAGCTTTCTTT. Encoded protein: CASRTAPQAFF.